This entry is about one T cell receptor (beta chain). Clones were read by immunoSEQ multiplex PCR, and TCRdb kept only the in-frame ones, dropping some. This sample has approximately 71,000 clones; around nine tenths occur once, and the top ten carry approximately 1.1%. The sample belongs to a study of T cell changes during pregnancy in multiple sclerosis. The CDR3 loop spans 15 amino acids. The V segment lost 3 bases and the J segment 5 bases; nucleotides outside the gene matches: 9. The germline V gene encodes CDR1 MGHRA and CDR2 YSYEKL. This chain connects TRBV4-1 to TRBJ2-7, with 8 bases aligning to TRBD1. The specimen was peripheral blood, collected in the third trimester of pregnancy. This TCR derives from a female donor with multiple sclerosis, enrolled in a pregnancy study. CDR3 sequence: CASSQNNRGSHEQYF. Here the CDR3 DNA reads TGCGCCAGCAGCCAGAACAACAGGGGGTCTCACGAGCAGTACTTC.